A selection of T cell receptor beta chains follows, all from one sample in a study of T cells in Graves' hyperthyroidism and ophthalmopathy. MiXCR, applied by TCRdb to the multiplex PCR reads, yields one record per CDR3 protein. The table records about 640,000 distinct CDR3 sequences, 45% of them present only once. Input material: peripheral blood or thyroid tissue (not recorded which). The receptors shown here come from an adult man with Graves' disease, either hyperthyroidism or ophthalmopathy (not recorded which). CDR3s include the opening cysteine and the closing phenylalanine or tryptophan. D genes are given only for firm matches. Some rows mark clone size as missing; the rest say once, few, many or name a class of expanded clone.

D | J | size | V | CDR3 | DNA
TRBD1 | TRBJ2-5 | many | TRBV7-2 | CASSQIRTGGVGTQYF | TGTGCCAGCAGCCAGATTAGGACAGGGGGCGTAGGGACCCAGTACTTC
TRBD1 | TRBJ1-4 | . | TRBV7-4 | CASSFEGGGTGNEKLFF | TGTGCCAGCAGCTTTGAGGGAGGGGGCACGGGTAATGAAAAACTGTTTTTT
TRBD1 | TRBJ1-2 | . | TRBV20-1 | CSARDPGQGYYGYTF | TGCAGTGCTAGAGATCCTGGACAGGGCTACTATGGCTACACCTTC
. | TRBJ1-5 | . | TRBV12-3/TRBV12-4 | CASSFVLGGSNQPQHF | TGTGCCAGCAGTTTTGTGCTCGGAGGAAGCAATCAGCCCCAGCATTTT
TRBD1 | TRBJ1-2 | . | TRBV29-1 | CSVGYGTGTNYGYTF | TGCAGCGTTGGATACGGGACAGGGACTAACTATGGCTACACCTTC
. | TRBJ1-5 | many | TRBV24-1 | CATRSGPNQPQHF | TGTGCCACCAGGTCAGGGCCCAATCAGCCCCAGCATTTT
TRBD1 | TRBJ2-7 | few | TRBV19 | CASSMGQGTEQYF | TGTGCCAGTAGTATGGGACAGGGAACCGAGCAGTACTTC
. | TRBJ1-4 | few | TRBV12-3/TRBV12-4 | CASSSLNEKLFF | TGTGCCAGCAGTTCACTAAATGAAAAACTGTTTTTT
TRBD1 | TRBJ1-5 | few | TRBV7-9 | CASSTSTGPNQPQHF | TGTGCCAGCAGCACTTCGACAGGGCCTAATCAGCCCCAGCATTTT
TRBD2 | TRBJ2-5 | many | TRBV9 | CASSTSGQETQYF | TGTGCCAGCTCTACTAGCGGCCAAGAGACCCAGTACTTC
. | TRBJ1-4 | . | TRBV14 | CASSHTSGEKLFF | TGTGCCAGCAGCCACACTAGCGGGGAAAAACTGTTTTTT
TRBD1 | TRBJ2-5 | . | TRBV11-1 | CASSLGGQGEAQYF | TGTGCCAGCAGCTTAGGCGGACAGGGGGAGGCCCAGTACTTC
. | TRBJ1-6 | few | TRBV7-3 | CASSQVLGAYNSPLHF | TGCGCCAGCAGCCAAGTTCTCGGCGCCTATAATTCACCCCTCCACTTT
. | TRBJ1-2 | . | TRBV10-2 | CASRSPQTGRAGHGYTF | TGCGCCAGCCGGAGCCCCCAGACAGGACGGGCCGGGCATGGCTACACCTTC
. | TRBJ1-5 | many | TRBV12-3/TRBV12-4 | CASTGVSNQPQHF | TGTGCCAGCACGGGGGTTAGCAATCAGCCCCAGCATTTT
TRBD2 | TRBJ2-5 | . | TRBV7-6 | CASSGPGLERETQYF | TGTGCCAGCAGCGGACCGGGACTAGAGAGGGAGACCCAGTACTTC